The 22 T cell receptor beta chains given below trace back to one sample, sequenced in a study of T cells after yellow fever vaccination. MiXCR, run by TCRdb on the 5' RACE reads, gives a single entry per CDR3 protein. The sample holds hundreds of thousands of distinct CDR3 sequences, 17% seen once. The specimen comprised PBMCs, sampled more than 4 days after the first yellow fever vaccination. Receptors originate from a man younger than 35 who received the YFV17D yellow fever vaccine.

This clonotype turned up a few times. V and J are TRBV12-3 or TRBV12-4 and TRBJ2-7; 9 nucleotides align to TRBD2. V lost 1 base and J lost 0; bases outside the gene matches: 1. CDR3 size: 15 residues. The CDR3 loop reads CASSLGLAASYEQYF. The CDR3 DNA sequence: TGTGCCAGCAGTTTAGGACTAGCGGCCTCCTACGAGCAGTACTTC.

A few counts support this clonotype. V and J are TRBV24-1 and TRBJ2-5; 8 bases map to TRBD1. With 1 base clipped from V and 4 bases from J, the junction kept 10 bases outside the gene matches. The CDR3 loop spans 17 amino acids. Germline lookup yields CDR1 KGHDR and CDR2 SFDVKD. DNA for the CDR3: TGTGCCACCAGTGATTTAGGCGAGCAGGGGGCACGAGAGACCCAGTACTTC. It codes for CATSDLGEQGARETQYF.

The rearrangement uses TRBV19 and TRBJ2-3; TRBD2 might be the D (6 bases). With 7 bases removed from V and 6 bases from J, the gap between germline ends came to 14 bases. This CDR3 has 13 amino acids. Germline CDR1 reads LNHDA; CDR2 reads SQIVND (reference sequence). Here the CDR3 reads CASTSTSWDTQYF. CDR3 bases: TGTGCCAGTACCTCGACTAGTTGGGATACGCAGTATTTT.

A few counts support this clonotype. The J gene is TRBJ1-1, the V gene TRBV10-3; 7 nucleotides align to TRBD1. The V gene's germline CDR1 is ENHRY and CDR2 SYGVKD. This CDR3 has 12 amino acids. J lost 11 bases, V lost 6 bases, and 9 bases had no gene match. The chain's CDR3 is CAIRATDRVAFF. CDR3 coding DNA: TGTGCCATCAGGGCAACCGACAGGGTCGCTTTCTTT.

The V and J genes are TRBV24-1 and TRBJ2-3; D is undetermined. Trimming left V 2 bases short and J 4 bases short, with 6 bases between. CDR1 is KGHDR, CDR2 SFDVKD, per germline. This CDR3 contains 13 residues. This chain's CDR3 is CATSDSGADTQYF. The CDR3 region has the DNA TGTGCCACCAGTGATTCGGGTGCAGATACGCAGTATTTT.

This chain uses TRBV20-1 with TRBJ2-7; D is unclear. Germline V gives CDR1 DFQATT, CDR2 SNEGSKA (reference sequence). CDR3 length: 15 residues. Trimming took off 1 base at V and 2 bases at J, with 15 bases between the two ends. The CDR3 sequence: CSARGGAQTPYEQYF. CDR3 sequence (DNA): TGCAGTGCTAGAGGTGGAGCACAAACCCCCTACGAGCAGTACTTC.

The V and J genes are TRBV4-3 and TRBJ2-1; perhaps TRBD2 as D (6 bases). CDR1 and CDR2 (germline): LGHNA, YSLEER. V was cut by 4 bases and J by 4 bases, with 14 bases left in between. The CDR3 has 15 amino acids. CDR3 nucleotides: TGCGCCAGCAGCCTGTCCCGGGACTCTTACAATGAGCAGTTCTTC. Its protein is CASSLSRDSYNEQFF.

The CDR3 here is CASSQDGTGGYEQYF. The CDR3 nucleotides are TGCGCCAGCAGCCAAGATGGGACAGGGGGGTACGAGCAGTACTTC. V is TRBV4-1 and J is TRBJ2-7; 11 bases map to TRBD1. The germline gives CDR1 MGHRA, CDR2 YSYEKL. Germline trimming cut 0 bases from V and 4 bases from J; bases unmatched to any gene: 2. The CDR3 is 15 residues long.

This rearrangement joins TRBV9 to TRBJ2-2, with D perhaps assigned TRBD1 or TRBD2 (5 bases each). Trimming took 0 bases from V and 6 from J, leaving 15 bases between them. CDR1 and CDR2 from the germline V gene are SGDLS and YYNGEE. CDR3 length: 16 residues. The CDR3 loop is CASSVESGTRAGELFF. In DNA, the CDR3 is TGTGCCAGCAGCGTAGAATCCGGGACGAGGGCCGGGGAGCTGTTTTTT. The full variable domain, its missing parts supplied by reference TRBV9 and TRBJ2-2, is DSGVTQTPKHLITATGQRVTLRCSPRSGDLSVYWYQQSLDQGLQFLIQYYNGEERAKGNILERFSAQQFPDLHSELNLSSLELGDSALYFCASSVESGTRAGELFFGEGSRLTVL.

The V and J genes are TRBV4-2 and TRBJ1-1; D is perhaps TRBD1 (5 bases). CDR1 and CDR2 (germline): LGHNA, YNFKEQ. Trimming took off 5 bases at V and 1 base at J, with 14 bases between the two ends. The CDR3 consists of 15 residues. The CDR3 bases are TGTGCCAGCAGCGTCGATCAGGGAGAGAACACTGAAGCTTTCTTT. Its protein product is CASSVDQGENTEAFF.

V usage is TRBV7-3 and J usage is TRBJ2-7, with 7 bases matching TRBD1. V was pared by 5 bases and J by 6 bases, with 13 bases of the junction left unmatched. CDR3 length: 15 residues. Per the germline V gene, CDR1 is SGHTA and CDR2 is FQGTGA. For the CDR3, the DNA is TGTGCCAGCAGCCCGCGTCCAGGGGGTATTTCCGAGCAGTACTTC. Its translation is CASSPRPGGISEQYF.

The V call is TRBV12-3 or TRBV12-4, the J call TRBJ1-2; 8 nucleotides agree with TRBD1. The CDR3 covers 12 residues. The trim removed 7 bases at V and 8 bases at J, leaving 6 bases unmatched. The DNA of the CDR3 is TGTGCCAGCACCCGGGACAGGCTGGGCTACACCTTC. This translates into CASTRDRLGYTF.

This clonotype came up a few times. This chain joins TRBV9 and TRBJ2-3; TRBD2 aligns across 9 bases. The CDR3 totals 16 residues. With 1 base clipped from V and 2 bases from J, the junction kept 5 bases outside the gene matches. CDR1 SGDLS and CDR2 YYNGEE come from the germline V gene. The CDR3 spells CASSVSTSGPTDTQYF. CDR3 coding DNA: TGTGCCAGCAGCGTAAGCACTAGCGGGCCCACAGATACGCAGTATTTT.

V gene TRBV18 combines with J gene TRBJ1-5, with D unclear. Germline CDR1 KGHSH, CDR2 LQKENI. The CDR3 consists of 16 residues. The germline V and J ends were trimmed by 3 bases and 0 bases, with 12 bases remaining between them. The CDR3 region is CASSPELVHSNQPQHF. For the CDR3, the DNA is TGTGCCAGCTCACCGGAGTTGGTCCATAGCAATCAGCCCCAGCATTTT.

This chain links TRBV5-6 with TRBJ2-7; D ambiguous. The CDR3 consists of 14 residues. Deletions cut 6 bases from V and 3 bases from J, with 16 bases between. Germline CDR1 SGHDT, CDR2 YYEEEE. The CDR3 DNA sequence: TGTGCCAGCACCTCCCCGAATAGGAACTACGAGCAGTACTTC. Encoded protein: CASTSPNRNYEQYF. The whole variable domain, remainder taken from reference TRBV5-6 and TRBJ2-7, is DAGVTQSPTHLIKTRGQQVTLRCSPKSGHDTVSWYQQALGQGPQFIFQYYEEEERQRGNFPDRFSGHQFPNYSSELNVNALLLGDSALYLCASTSPNRNYEQYFGPGTRLTVT.

The V gene is TRBV30, the J gene TRBJ2-7; 8 nucleotides match TRBD1. The germline V gene encodes CDR1 GTSNPN and CDR2 SVGIG (reference sequence). CDR3 length equals 13 residues. Trimming at V came to 4 bases and at J to 4 bases, leaving 6 bases not matched to a gene. CDR3 in DNA: TGTGCCTGGACGTCAGGGGGCGAATACGAGCAGTACTTC. It codes for CAWTSGGEYEQYF.

This clonotype was counted many times. The chain uses TRBV5-1 and TRBJ2-5; TRBD1 matches at 8 bases. After removal of 3 bases from V and 6 bases from J, the junction contained 10 bases not matched to a gene. Germline lookup yields CDR1 SGHRS and CDR2 YFSETQ. The CDR3 loop spans 15 amino acids. DNA for the CDR3: TGCGCCAGCAGCTCACCACAGGGGGAGAGGAAGACCCAGTACTTC. Its translation: CASSSPQGERKTQYF.

The rearrangement uses TRBV12-3 or TRBV12-4 and TRBJ2-5; TRBD1 might be the D (6 bases). Trimming stripped 0 bases from V and 4 bases from J, with 12 bases between. This CDR3 has 15 amino acids. CDR3 nucleotide sequence: TGTGCCAGCAGTTTAGCCATAACAGGGAGAGAGACCCAGTACTTC. Its protein is CASSLAITGRETQYF.

This chain uses TRBV7-2 with TRBJ1-2; D gene uncertain. Germline V gene data show CDR1 as SGHTA and CDR2 as FQGNSA. CDR3 length equals 13 residues. V dropped 1 base and J dropped 8 bases, with 11 bases sitting between them. The CDR3 region has the DNA TGTGCCAGCAGCTTAGGGCTGAGATCCGGCTACACCTTC. Its translation: CASSLGLRSGYTF.

The sample holds a few counts of this clonotype. The chain combines TRBV27 with TRBJ2-7; D unresolved. There are 14 residues in the CDR3. V gave up 3 bases and J gave up 2 bases, with 11 bases separating them. The germline V gene encodes CDR1 MNHEY and CDR2 SMNVEV (reference sequence). The DNA for the CDR3 is TGTGCCAGCAGTTTGCGGACCGACGCCTACGAGCAGTACTTC. The encoded protein is CASSLRTDAYEQYF.

The chain combines TRBV12-3 or TRBV12-4 with TRBJ1-1, with 7 bases fitting TRBD1. Trimming took 1 base from V and 7 from J; bases not matched to a gene: 6. The CDR3 is made up of 14 amino acids. For the CDR3, the DNA is TGTGCCAGCAGTTTAGTCCCGGGACAGCATGAAGCTTTCTTT. Translated, it gives CASSLVPGQHEAFF.

The chain employs TRBV20-1 and TRBJ2-1; TRBD2 matches 10 bases. This CDR3 comprises 15 residues. V lost 5 bases and J lost 4; bases outside the gene matches: 8. Germline loops: CDR1 DFQATT, CDR2 SNEGSKA (reference sequence). DNA of the CDR3: TGCAGTGCTGGATTGATAGCGGGGGGTTACAATGAGCAGTTCTTC. Translation gives CSAGLIAGGYNEQFF.